This TCR beta chain is from a study of T cells in Graves' hyperthyroidism and ophthalmopathy. There were TCR beta CDR3 regions amplified from RNA transcripts. First-round RT-PCR of the TCR CDR3 relied on the HTBI primer set. TCRdb re-analysed the multiplex PCR reads in MiXCR, keeping a single row per CDR3 protein. Counted here are around 570,000 distinct CDR3 sequences, less than 20% occurring once; the ten biggest clones make up less than 55%. This clonotype was found many times. This CDR3 is 15 amino acids long. Per the germline V gene, CDR1 is SGDLS and CDR2 is YYNGEE. V lost 0 bases to trimming and J lost 2 bases, with 9 bases between them.

This sequence originates from a man aged 35 to 55 with Graves' ophthalmopathy. V is TRBV9 and J is TRBJ1-5; D remains unclear. Sequencing used blood. CDR3 region: CASSVGALGNQPQHF. CDR3 nucleotide sequence: TGTGCCAGCAGCGTAGGGGCCCTCGGCAATCAGCCCCAGCATTTT.